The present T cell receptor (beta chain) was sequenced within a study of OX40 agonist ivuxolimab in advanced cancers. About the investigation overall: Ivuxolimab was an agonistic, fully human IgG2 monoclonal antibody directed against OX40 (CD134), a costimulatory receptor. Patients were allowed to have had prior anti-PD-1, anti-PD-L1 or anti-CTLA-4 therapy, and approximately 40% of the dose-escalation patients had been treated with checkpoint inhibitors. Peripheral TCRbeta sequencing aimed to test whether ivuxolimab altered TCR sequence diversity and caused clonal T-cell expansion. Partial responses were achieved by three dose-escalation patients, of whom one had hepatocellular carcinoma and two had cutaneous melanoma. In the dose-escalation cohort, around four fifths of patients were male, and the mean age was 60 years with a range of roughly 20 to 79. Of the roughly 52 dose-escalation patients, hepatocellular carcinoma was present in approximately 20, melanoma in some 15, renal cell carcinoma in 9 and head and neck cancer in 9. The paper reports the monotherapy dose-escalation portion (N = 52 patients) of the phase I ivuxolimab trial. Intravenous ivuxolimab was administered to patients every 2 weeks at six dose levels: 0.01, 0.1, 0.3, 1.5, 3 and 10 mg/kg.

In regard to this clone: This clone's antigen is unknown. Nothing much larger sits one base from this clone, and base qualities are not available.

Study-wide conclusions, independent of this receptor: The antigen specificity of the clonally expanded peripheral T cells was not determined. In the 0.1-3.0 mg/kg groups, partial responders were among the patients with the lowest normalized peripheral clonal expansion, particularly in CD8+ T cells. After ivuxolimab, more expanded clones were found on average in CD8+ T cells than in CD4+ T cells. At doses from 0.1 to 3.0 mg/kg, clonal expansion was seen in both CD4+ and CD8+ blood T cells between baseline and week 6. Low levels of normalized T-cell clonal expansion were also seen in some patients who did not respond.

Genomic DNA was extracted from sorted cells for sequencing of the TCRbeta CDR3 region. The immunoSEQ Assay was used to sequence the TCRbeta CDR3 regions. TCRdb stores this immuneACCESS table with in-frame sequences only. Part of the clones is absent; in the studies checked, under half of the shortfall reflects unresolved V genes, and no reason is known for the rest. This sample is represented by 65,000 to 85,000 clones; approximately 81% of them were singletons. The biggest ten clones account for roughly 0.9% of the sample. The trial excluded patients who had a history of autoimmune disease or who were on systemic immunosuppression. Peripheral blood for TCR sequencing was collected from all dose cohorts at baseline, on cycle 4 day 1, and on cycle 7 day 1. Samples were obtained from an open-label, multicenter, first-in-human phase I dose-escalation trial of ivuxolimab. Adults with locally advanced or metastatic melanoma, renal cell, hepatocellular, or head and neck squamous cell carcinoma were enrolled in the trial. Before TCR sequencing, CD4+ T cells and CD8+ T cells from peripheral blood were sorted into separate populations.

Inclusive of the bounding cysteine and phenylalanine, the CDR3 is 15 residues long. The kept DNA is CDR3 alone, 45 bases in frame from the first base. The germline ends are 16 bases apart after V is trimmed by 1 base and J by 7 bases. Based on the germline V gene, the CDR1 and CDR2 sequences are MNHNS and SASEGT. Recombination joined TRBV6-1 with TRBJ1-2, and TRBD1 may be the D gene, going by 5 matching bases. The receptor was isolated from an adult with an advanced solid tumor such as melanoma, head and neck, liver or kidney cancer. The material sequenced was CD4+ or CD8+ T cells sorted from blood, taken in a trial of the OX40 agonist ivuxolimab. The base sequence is TGTGCCAGCAGTGAAGTGGGAGGCGGGGGTCTTGGCTACACCTTC. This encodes CASSEVGGGGLGYTF.